A selection of T cell receptor beta chains follows, all from one sample in a study of cytomegalovirus exposure and HLA in healthy donors. Using immunoSEQ multiplex PCR, the repertoire was profiled, and TCRdb retains in-frame clones only, with some absent. The table shows around 150,000 clones, with 65% to 85% occurring only once. The sequenced sample consisted of PBMCs. The receptors originated from a man aged 40-55 years in good health and CMV-seropositive. CDR3s include the opening cysteine and the closing phenylalanine or tryptophan. D genes are given only for firm matches.

TRBV5-1,TRBD2,CASSFSGGLPGDEQYF
TRBV6-5,TRBD1,CASRRQGSDTQYF
TRBV9,TRBD2,CASSTLAGGNTGELFF
TRBV7-6,TRBD1,CASSPRQGSYNEQFF
TRBV5-4,-,CASSLGLANTGELFF
TRBV6-1,-,CASSSGGGDSYGYTF
TRBV19,TRBD1,CASGQGSTNEKLFF
TRBV9,TRBD1,CASSVVGGAGTEAFF
TRBV5-3,TRBD1,CARSSGILDRVVNTEAFF
TRBV6-5,-,CASSSGLDSPLHF
TRBV9,TRBD2,CASSASGGGSYNEQFF